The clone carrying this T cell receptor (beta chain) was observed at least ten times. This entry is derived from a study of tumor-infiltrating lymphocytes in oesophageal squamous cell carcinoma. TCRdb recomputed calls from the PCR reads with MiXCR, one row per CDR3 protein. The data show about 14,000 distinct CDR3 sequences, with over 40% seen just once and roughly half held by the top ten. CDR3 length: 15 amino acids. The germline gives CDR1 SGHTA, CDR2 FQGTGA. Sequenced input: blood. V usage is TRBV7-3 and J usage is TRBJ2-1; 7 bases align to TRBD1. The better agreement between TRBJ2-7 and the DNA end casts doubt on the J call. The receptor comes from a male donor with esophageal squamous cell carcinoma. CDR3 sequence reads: CASSRDSSSYNEQYF. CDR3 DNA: TGTGCCAGCAGTCGGGACAGTAGCTCCTACAATGAGCAGTACTTC.